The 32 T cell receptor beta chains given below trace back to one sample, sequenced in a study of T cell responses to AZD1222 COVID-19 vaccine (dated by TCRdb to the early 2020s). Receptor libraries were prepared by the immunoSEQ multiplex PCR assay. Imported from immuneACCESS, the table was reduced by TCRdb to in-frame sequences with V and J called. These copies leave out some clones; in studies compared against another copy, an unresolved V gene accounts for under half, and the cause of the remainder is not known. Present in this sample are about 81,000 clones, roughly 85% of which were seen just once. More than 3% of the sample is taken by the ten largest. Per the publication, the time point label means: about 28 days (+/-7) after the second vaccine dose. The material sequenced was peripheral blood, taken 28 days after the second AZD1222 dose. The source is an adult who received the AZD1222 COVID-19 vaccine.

CDR3 sequence reads: CASSTAKNIQYF. The CDR3 nucleotides are TGTGCCAGCAGTACAGCCAAAAACATTCAGTACTTC. V is TRBV27 and J is TRBJ2-4; D gene unclear. The germline V and J ends were trimmed by 5 bases and 0 bases, with 2 bases remaining between them. Germline CDR1 reads MNHEY; CDR2 reads SMNVEV (reference sequence). The CDR3 is 12 amino acids.

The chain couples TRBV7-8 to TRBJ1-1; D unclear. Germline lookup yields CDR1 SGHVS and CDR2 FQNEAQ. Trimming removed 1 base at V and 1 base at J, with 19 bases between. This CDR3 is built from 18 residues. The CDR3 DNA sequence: TGTGCCAGCAGCTTAGAATTCTTGGCGGCTACTTCGAACACTGAAGCTTTCTTT. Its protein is CASSLEFLAATSNTEAFF.

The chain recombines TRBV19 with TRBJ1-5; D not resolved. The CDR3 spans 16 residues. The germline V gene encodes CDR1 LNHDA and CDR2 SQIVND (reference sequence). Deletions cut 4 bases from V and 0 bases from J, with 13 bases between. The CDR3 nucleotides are TGTGCCAGTAGTAACCGTCGGAGTGATAGCAATCAGCCCCAGCATTTT. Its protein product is CASSNRRSDSNQPQHF.

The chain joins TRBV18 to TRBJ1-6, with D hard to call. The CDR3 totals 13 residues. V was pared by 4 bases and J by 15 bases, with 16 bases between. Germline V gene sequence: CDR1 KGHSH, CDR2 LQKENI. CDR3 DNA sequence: TGTGCCAGCTCACTCCAGGAGGAACAGAGCCTCCACTTT. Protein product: CASSLQEEQSLHF.

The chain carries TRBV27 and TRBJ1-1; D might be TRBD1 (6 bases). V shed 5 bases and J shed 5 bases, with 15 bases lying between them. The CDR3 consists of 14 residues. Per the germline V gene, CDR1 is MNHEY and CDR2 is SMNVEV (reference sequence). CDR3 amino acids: CASSTLTGGTEAFF. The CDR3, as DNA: TGTGCCAGCAGTACCCTGACAGGTGGGACTGAAGCTTTCTTT.

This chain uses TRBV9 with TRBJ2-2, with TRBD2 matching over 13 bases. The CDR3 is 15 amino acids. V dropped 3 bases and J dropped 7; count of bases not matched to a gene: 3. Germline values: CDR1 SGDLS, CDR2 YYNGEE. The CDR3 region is CASSGTSGSDGELFF. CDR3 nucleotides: TGTGCCAGCAGCGGGACTAGCGGGAGTGACGGGGAGCTGTTTTTT.

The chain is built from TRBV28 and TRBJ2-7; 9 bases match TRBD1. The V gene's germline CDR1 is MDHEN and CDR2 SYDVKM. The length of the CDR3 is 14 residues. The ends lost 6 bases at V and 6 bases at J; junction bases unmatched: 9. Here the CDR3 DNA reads TGTGCCAGCAGCCTCCTCGGGACAGGGACCGAGCAGTACTTC. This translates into CASSLLGTGTEQYF.

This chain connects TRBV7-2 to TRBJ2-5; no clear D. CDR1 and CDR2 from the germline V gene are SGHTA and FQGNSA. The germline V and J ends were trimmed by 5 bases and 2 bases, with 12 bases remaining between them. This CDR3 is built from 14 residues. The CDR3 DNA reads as TGTGCCAGCAGCCTCCTTTGGGGTCAAGAGACCCAGTACTTC. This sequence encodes CASSLLWGQETQYF. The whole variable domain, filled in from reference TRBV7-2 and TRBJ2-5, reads GAGVSQSPSNKVTEKGKDVELRCDPISGHTALYWYRQSLGQGLEFLIYFQGNSAPDKSGLPSDRFSAERTGGSVSTLTIQRTQQEDSAVYLCASSLLWGQETQYFGPGTRLLVL.

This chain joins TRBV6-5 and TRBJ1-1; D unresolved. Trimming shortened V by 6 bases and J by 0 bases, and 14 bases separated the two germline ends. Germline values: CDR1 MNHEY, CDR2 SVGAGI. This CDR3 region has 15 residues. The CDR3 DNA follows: TGTGCCAGCAGCTCGGGCGCAAACTTGAACACTGAAGCTTTCTTT. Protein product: CASSSGANLNTEAFF.

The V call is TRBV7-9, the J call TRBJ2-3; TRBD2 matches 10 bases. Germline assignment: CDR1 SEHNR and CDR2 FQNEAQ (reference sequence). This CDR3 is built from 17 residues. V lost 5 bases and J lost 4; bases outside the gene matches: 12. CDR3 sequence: CASSPPWASGRPDTQYF. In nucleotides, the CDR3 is TGTGCCAGCAGCCCACCGTGGGCTAGCGGGAGACCAGATACGCAGTATTTT.

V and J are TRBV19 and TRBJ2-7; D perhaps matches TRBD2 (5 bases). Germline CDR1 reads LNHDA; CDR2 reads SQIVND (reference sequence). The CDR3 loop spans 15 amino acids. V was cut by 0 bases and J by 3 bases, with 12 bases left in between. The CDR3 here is CASSIDQSGLYEQYF. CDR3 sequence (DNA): TGTGCCAGTAGTATAGATCAGAGCGGTCTCTACGAGCAGTACTTC.

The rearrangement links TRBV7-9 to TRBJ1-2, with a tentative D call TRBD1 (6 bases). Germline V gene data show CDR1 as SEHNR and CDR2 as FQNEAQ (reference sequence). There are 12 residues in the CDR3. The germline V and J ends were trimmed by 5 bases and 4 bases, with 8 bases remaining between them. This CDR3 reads CASSRDIYGYTF. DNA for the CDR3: TGTGCCAGCAGCCGGGACATCTATGGCTACACCTTC.

The CDR3 DNA is TGTGCCATCAGGGACGGGGAAGGGGCTGGGGCCAACGTCCTGACTTTC. Protein: CAIRDGEGAGANVLTF. This rearrangement joins TRBV10-3 to TRBJ2-6; either TRBD1 or TRBD2 may supply D (5 bases each). Trimming cost V 6 bases and J 2 bases, with 14 bases left between them. This CDR3 spans 16 amino acids. Germline V gene data show CDR1 as ENHRY and CDR2 as SYGVKD.

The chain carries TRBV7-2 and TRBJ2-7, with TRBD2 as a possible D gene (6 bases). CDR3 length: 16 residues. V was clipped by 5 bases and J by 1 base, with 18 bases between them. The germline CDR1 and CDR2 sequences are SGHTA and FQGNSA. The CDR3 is CASSQQALSGSYEQYF. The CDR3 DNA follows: TGTGCCAGCAGCCAGCAGGCCCTTAGCGGATCCTACGAGCAGTACTTC.

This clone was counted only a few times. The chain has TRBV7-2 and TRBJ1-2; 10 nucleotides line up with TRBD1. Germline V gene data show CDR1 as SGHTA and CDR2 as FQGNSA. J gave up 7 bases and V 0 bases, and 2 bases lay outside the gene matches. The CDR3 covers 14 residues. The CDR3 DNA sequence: TGTGCCAGCAGCTTAGCCGGGGACAGGGGTGGCTACACCTTC. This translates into CASSLAGDRGGYTF.

CDR3 loop: CASSQVLSSSEQFF. The CDR3, as DNA: TGCGCCAGCAGCCAAGTTTTAAGCTCTAGTGAGCAGTTCTTC. The chain combines TRBV4-1 with TRBJ2-1; D gene ambiguous. CDR3 size: 14 residues. Germline CDR1 MGHRA, CDR2 YSYEKL. Between the trimmed V and J ends, which lost 1 base and 9 bases, there was a span of 13 bases.

Here the CDR3 reads CASGSQGAGQPQHF. CDR3 nucleotide sequence: TGTGCCAGCGGTTCCCAGGGGGCGGGTCAGCCCCAGCATTTT. The chain uses TRBV27 and TRBJ1-5; TRBD1 aligns across 8 bases. This CDR3 is built from 14 residues. The germline gives CDR1 MNHEY, CDR2 SMNVEV (reference sequence). V shed 8 bases, J shed 6 bases, and the junction held 9 bases outside the gene matches.

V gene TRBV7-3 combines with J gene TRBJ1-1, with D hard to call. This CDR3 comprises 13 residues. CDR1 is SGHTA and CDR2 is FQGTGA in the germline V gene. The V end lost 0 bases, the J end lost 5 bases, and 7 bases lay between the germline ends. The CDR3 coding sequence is TGTGCCAGCAGCTTAACGGGAACAACTGAAGCTTTCTTT. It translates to CASSLTGTTEAFF.

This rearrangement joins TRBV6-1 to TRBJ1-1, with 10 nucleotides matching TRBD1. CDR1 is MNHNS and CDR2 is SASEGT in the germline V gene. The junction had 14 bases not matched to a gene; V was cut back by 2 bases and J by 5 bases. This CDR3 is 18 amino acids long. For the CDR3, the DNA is TGTGCCAGCAGTGAATCGGTTGTAGGCGGACAGGGGGATACTGAAGCTTTCTTT. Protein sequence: CASSESVVGGQGDTEAFF.

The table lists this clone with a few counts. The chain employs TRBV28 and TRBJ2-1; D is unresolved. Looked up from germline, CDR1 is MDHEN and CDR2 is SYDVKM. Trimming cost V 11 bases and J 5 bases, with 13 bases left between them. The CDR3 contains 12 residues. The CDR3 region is CAGKGTNNEQFF. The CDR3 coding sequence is TGTGCCGGAAAAGGCACCAACAATGAGCAGTTCTTC.

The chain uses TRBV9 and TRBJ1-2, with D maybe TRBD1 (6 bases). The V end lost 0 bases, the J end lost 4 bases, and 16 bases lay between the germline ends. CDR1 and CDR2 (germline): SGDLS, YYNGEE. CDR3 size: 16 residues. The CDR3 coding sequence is TGTGCCAGCAGCGTAGAGGGAACAGGGAGTGGCTATGGCTACACCTTC. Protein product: CASSVEGTGSGYGYTF.

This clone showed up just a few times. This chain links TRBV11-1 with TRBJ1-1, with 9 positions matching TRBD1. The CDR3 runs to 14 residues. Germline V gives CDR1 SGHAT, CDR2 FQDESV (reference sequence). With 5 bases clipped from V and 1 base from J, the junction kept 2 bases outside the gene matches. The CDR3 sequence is CASSTDRGNTEAFF. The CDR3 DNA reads TGTGCCAGCAGCACGGACAGGGGGAACACTGAAGCTTTCTTT. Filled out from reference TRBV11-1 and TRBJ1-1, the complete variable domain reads EAEVAQSPRYKITEKSQAVAFWCDPISGHATLYWYRQILGQGPELLVQFQDESVVDDSQLPKDRFSAERLKGVDSTLKIQPAELGDSAMYLCASSTDRGNTEAFFGQGTRLTVV.

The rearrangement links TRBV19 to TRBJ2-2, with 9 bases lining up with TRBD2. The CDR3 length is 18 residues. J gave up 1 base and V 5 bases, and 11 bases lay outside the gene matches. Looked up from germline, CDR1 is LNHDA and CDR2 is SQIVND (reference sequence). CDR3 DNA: TGTGCCAGTAGTTCCGGCCCCACTAGCGGGCAGAACACCGGGGAGCTGTTTTTT. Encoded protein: CASSSGPTSGQNTGELFF.

This chain's CDR3 is CASRRTDTQYF. The CDR3 DNA sequence: TGTGCCAGCAGAAGAACAGATACGCAGTATTTT. The V gene is TRBV28, the J gene TRBJ2-3; unclear D gene. The CDR3 runs to 11 residues. The germline V and J ends were trimmed by 6 bases and 3 bases, with 4 bases remaining between them. CDR1 and CDR2 (germline): MDHEN, SYDVKM. The whole variable domain, filled in from reference TRBV28 and TRBJ2-3, reads DVKVTQSSRYLVKRTGEKVFLECVQDMDHENMFWYRQDPGLGLRLIYFSYDVKMKEKGDIPEGYSVSREKKERFSLILESASTNQTSMYLCASRRTDTQYFGPGTRLTVL.

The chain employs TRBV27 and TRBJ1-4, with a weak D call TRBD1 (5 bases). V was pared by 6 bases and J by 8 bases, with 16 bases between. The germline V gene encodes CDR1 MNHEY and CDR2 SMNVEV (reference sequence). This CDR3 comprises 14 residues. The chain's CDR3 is CASRGIGAREKLFF. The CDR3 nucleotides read TGTGCCAGCAGGGGGATCGGGGCGAGGGAAAAACTGTTTTTT.

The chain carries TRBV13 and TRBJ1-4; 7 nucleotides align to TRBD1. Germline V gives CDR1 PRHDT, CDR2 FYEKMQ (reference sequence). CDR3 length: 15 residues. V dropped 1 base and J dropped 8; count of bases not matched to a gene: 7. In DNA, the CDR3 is TGTGCCAGCAGCTTAGCCGGTTCAGGGGGAGAAAAACTGTTTTTT. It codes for CASSLAGSGGEKLFF.

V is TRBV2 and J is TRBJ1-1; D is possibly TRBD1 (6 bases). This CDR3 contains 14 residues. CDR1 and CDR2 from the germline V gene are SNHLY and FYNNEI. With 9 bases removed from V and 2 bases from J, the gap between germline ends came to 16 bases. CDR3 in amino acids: CASSDSLINTEAFF. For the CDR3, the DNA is TGTGCCAGTTCGGACAGCCTTATCAACACTGAAGCTTTCTTT.

CDR3 protein: CAWSTGMNTEAFF. The CDR3 region has the DNA TGTGCCTGGAGTACAGGGATGAACACTGAAGCTTTCTTT. This chain uses TRBV30 with TRBJ1-1; TRBD1 is a possible D gene (6 bases). From germline, CDR1 is GTSNPN and CDR2 SVGIG (reference sequence). With 2 bases removed from V and 0 bases from J, the gap between germline ends came to 7 bases. The CDR3 extends over 13 amino acids.

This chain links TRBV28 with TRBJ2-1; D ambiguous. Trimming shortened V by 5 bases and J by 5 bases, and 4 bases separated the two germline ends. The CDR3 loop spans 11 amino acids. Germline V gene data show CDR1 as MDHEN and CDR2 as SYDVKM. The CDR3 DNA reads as TGTGCCAGCAGTCCCCACAATGAGCAGTTCTTC. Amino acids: CASSPHNEQFF.

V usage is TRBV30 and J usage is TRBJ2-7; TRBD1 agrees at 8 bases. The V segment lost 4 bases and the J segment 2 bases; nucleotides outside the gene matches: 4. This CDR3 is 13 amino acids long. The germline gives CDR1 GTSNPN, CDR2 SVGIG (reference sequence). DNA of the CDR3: TGTGCCTGGAAAGCGACAGGGGCCTACGAGCAGTACTTC. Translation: CAWKATGAYEQYF.

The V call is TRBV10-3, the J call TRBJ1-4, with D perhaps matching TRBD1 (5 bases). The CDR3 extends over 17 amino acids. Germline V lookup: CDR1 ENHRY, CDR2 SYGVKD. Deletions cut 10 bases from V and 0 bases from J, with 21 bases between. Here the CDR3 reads CATTPGPVGSTNEKLFF. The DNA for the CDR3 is TGTGCCACCACCCCGGGACCCGTGGGATCAACTAATGAAAAACTGTTTTTT.

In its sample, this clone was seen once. Here the CDR3 DNA reads TGTGCCAGCAGTTTCGGGACGAGTTACACTGAAGCTTTCTTT. Its protein is CASSFGTSYTEAFF. V is TRBV6-2 or TRBV6-3 and J is TRBJ1-1; D possibly corresponds to TRBD1 (5 bases). Germline V gene sequence: CDR1 MNHEY, CDR2 SVGEGT. This CDR3 is built from 14 residues. Trimming left V 4 bases short and J 3 bases short, with 12 bases between.